This T cell receptor beta chain was observed in a study of T cells in Graves' hyperthyroidism and ophthalmopathy. Study-wide results and limits: Among clonotypes expanded in thyroid above 0.001, most were also found in blood. Separation of ophthalmopathy from stable hyperthyroidism was achieved by a 13 V-J model.

There were TCR beta CDR3 regions amplified from RNA transcripts. When the TCR CDR3 underwent first-round RT-PCR, the HTBI primer set was used. TCRdb reprocessed the multiplex PCR reads via MiXCR and lists one record per CDR3 protein. The repertoire has more than 550,000 distinct CDR3 sequences, 45% of them found once; the top ten carry less than 8.5%. Pregnant or lactating patients were excluded, as were those with uncontrolled infection or other autoimmune disease. Clinical symptoms, serum thyroxine and TRAb, thyroid ultrasound and orbital computed tomography together formed the diagnostic basis. Turning to this clonotype: Its antigen is as yet unknown.

The sequencing input was peripheral blood or thyroid tissue (not recorded which). This TCR derives from an adult man with Graves' disease, either hyperthyroidism or ophthalmopathy (not recorded which).

The CDR3 DNA reads TGTGCCAGTAGTATACCAACTCGGAAAGGCTACACCTTC. Protein product: CASSIPTRKGYTF. The J gene is TRBJ1-2, the V gene TRBV19; no clear D gene. Per the germline V gene, CDR1 is LNHDA and CDR2 is SQIVND (reference sequence). The germline V and J ends were trimmed by 2 bases and 8 bases, with 12 bases remaining between them. The CDR3 has 13 amino acids.